This T cell receptor (beta chain) was captured by sequencing in a study of neurological immune-mediated disorders. Trimming cost V 0 bases and J 10 bases, with 16 bases left between them. The V gene's germline CDR1 is DFQATT and CDR2 SNEGSKA (reference sequence). This CDR3 is 14 amino acids long. TCRdb redid the calling of the 5' RACE reads with MiXCR, one entry per CDR3 protein. The sample has about 21,000 distinct CDR3 sequences; about 15% are singletons. By sample fraction, this clonotype is medium-sized. Sequencing was performed on PBMCs. The chain combines TRBV20-1 with TRBJ2-1; D unclear. The clonotype was recovered from a female donor with HTLV-1-associated myelopathy (HAM/TSP). The CDR3: CSARDRPQLREQFF. The CDR3 bases are TGCAGTGCTAGAGATCGTCCACAGCTCAGGGAGCAGTTCTTC.